This TCR beta chain appears in the sequencing data of a study of post-analysis software for immune sequencing data. Study results and caveats: A handful of TRBV segments, including TRBV5-6, TRBV5-1 and TRBV20-1, were more frequent in patients than controls.

V shed 6 bases and J 2 bases; nucleotides not matched to a gene: 14. Per germline, CDR1 MNHNS and CDR2 SASEGT. CDR3 length: 17 residues. This clonotype came up many times. The antigen is not known. Unique molecular identifiers had been added to the TCR beta cDNA libraries. TCRdb re-called the PCR reads through MiXCR, storing one row per CDR3 protein. The sample holds 350,000 to 500,000 distinct CDR3 sequences; about 40% are singletons and the top ten take about 8%. The TCR originated in a girl between 2 and 10 years old with multiple sclerosis. Input material: blood. The J gene is TRBJ2-3, the V gene TRBV6-1; TRBD1 matches at 7 bases. The CDR3, as DNA: TGTGCCAGCAGCCAACAGGGGCCGACCCGTTCCACAGATACGCAGTATTTT. The encoded protein is CASSQQGPTRSTDTQYF.